This T cell receptor (beta chain) was retrieved from a study of blood T cells in healthy people across ages. Study-level findings and limits: In these data, TCR beta diversity tracked strongly with naive T cell percentage.

Every sample gave at least 6 micrograms of total RNA when it was extracted. A second PCR of roughly 7 to 11 cycles used a sample-barcoded 5' primer and a J-beta primer mix. TCRdb ran MiXCR on the 5' RACE reads and lists one entry per CDR3 protein. Of 950,000 to 1,200,000 distinct CDR3 sequences listed, more than 30% are singletons. From germline, CDR1 is DFQATT and CDR2 SNEGSKA (reference sequence). V was cut by 1 base and J by 7 bases, with 5 bases left in between. The CDR3 contains 12 residues. About this clonotype: The antigen is unknown.

The TCR originated in a man younger than 35 in good health. The sequenced material came from blood. This chain connects TRBV20-1 to TRBJ1-6; no clear D. CDR3 bases: TGCAGTGCTAGAGTGGACAATTCACCCCTCCACTTT. It specifies CSARVDNSPLHF.